The 30 T cell receptor beta chains listed next were all sequenced from one sample in a study of cytotoxic CD8 clonotypes in ibrutinib-treated CLL. TCRdb's table, derived via immunoSEQ multiplex PCR, lists solely in-frame clones and lacks some. This sample carries approximately 150,000 clones, roughly 90% of them seen once, and the ten largest clones take approximately 3%. Sequenced here: PBMCs, sampled at disease progression, from a patient treated with ibrutinib. The receptors stem from a human donor with chronic lymphocytic leukemia.

The rearrangement joins TRBV12-5 to TRBJ2-7; tentatively, D is TRBD1 (7 bases). Trimming stripped 5 bases from V and 1 base from J, with 12 bases between. The V gene's germline CDR1 is LGHNT and CDR2 FRNRAP. The CDR3 length is 14 residues. CDR3 amino acids: CASGPRGASYEQYF. CDR3 in DNA: TGTGCTAGTGGTCCCAGGGGGGCATCCTACGAGCAGTACTTC.

The genes are TRBV7-3 and TRBJ1-1, with D possibly matching TRBD1 (6 bases). CDR3 size: 15 residues. Trimming took 4 bases from V and 3 from J, leaving 15 bases between them. The germline CDR1 and CDR2 sequences are SGHTA and FQGTGA. The CDR3 DNA follows: TGTGCCAGCAGCTCAGAGGGGGGCCTACACACTGAAGCTTTCTTT. Translating it yields CASSSEGGLHTEAFF.

This clone was seen just once. V usage is TRBV28 and J usage is TRBJ2-1; 12 positions match TRBD2. The V gene's germline CDR1 is MDHEN and CDR2 SYDVKM. V dropped 6 bases and J dropped 5; count of bases not matched to a gene: 5. The CDR3 has 15 amino acids. The CDR3 sequence: CASSRLAGVDNEQFF. The CDR3 coding sequence is TGTGCCAGCAGCCGACTAGCGGGAGTGGACAATGAGCAGTTCTTC.

V and J are TRBV7-9 and TRBJ1-4; TRBD1 aligns across 9 bases. The CDR3 runs to 15 residues. V gave up 5 bases and J gave up 5 bases; unmatched junction bases: 6. Per the germline V gene, CDR1 is SEHNR and CDR2 is FQNEAQ (reference sequence). The CDR3 bases are TGTGCCAGCAGCCCCCGGGACAGGGTGAATGAAAAACTGTTTTTT. Its protein is CASSPRDRVNEKLFF.

The V call is TRBV29-1, the J call TRBJ2-5, with 9 bases identical to TRBD1. The V and J ends lost 2 bases and 5 bases, in that order; junction bases with no gene match: 0. Per germline, CDR1 SQVTM and CDR2 ANQGSEA. The CDR3 consists of 12 residues. CDR3 nucleotide sequence: TGCAGCGTTGAAACAGGGGGCGAGACCCAGTACTTC. This codes for CSVETGGETQYF.

The rearrangement links TRBV4-1 to TRBJ2-3, with D uncertain. The CDR3 is made up of 12 amino acids. Germline V gene lookup returns CDR1 MGHRA and CDR2 YSYEKL. With 3 bases removed from V and 5 bases from J, the gap between germline ends came to 6 bases. CDR3 bases: TGCGCCAGCAGCCAGCCCGAAGATACGCAGTATTTT. It encodes CASSQPEDTQYF.

The V gene is TRBV6-1, the J gene TRBJ2-2, with no clear D. Deletions cut 0 bases from V and 3 bases from J, with 5 bases between. CDR1 is MNHNS, CDR2 SASEGT, per germline. CDR3 length: 14 amino acids. The CDR3 reads CASSEARHTGELFF. DNA of the CDR3: TGTGCCAGCAGTGAAGCGCGCCACACCGGGGAGCTGTTTTTT.

V gene TRBV5-1 combines with J gene TRBJ2-7; 7 bases map to TRBD1. V was clipped by 0 bases and J by 0 bases; unmatched bases: 9. From germline, CDR1 is SGHRS and CDR2 YFSETQ. CDR3 length: 17 amino acids. The CDR3 loop is CASSLAGIQGYSYEQYF. CDR3 bases: TGCGCCAGCAGCTTGGCGGGGATACAGGGGTACTCCTACGAGCAGTACTTC. The full variable domain, in which reference TRBV5-1 and TRBJ2-7 provide the parts outside the CDR3, is KAGVTQTPRYLIKTRGQQVTLSCSPISGHRSVSWYQQTPGQGLQFLFEYFSETQRNKGNFPGRFSGRQFSNSRSEMNVSTLELGDSALYLCASSLAGIQGYSYEQYFGPGTRLTVT.

The chain joins TRBV28 to TRBJ2-1; the D is unclear. Deletions cut 7 bases from V and 3 bases from J, with 4 bases between. The CDR3 totals 11 residues. CDR1 MDHEN and CDR2 SYDVKM come from the germline V gene. CDR3 sequence: CASNNYNEQFF. CDR3 in DNA: TGTGCCAGCAATAACTACAATGAGCAGTTCTTC.

The gene calls are TRBV7-2 and TRBJ1-2; D might be TRBD1 (5 bases). CDR1 is SGHTA and CDR2 is FQGNSA in the germline V gene. There are 14 residues in the CDR3. V was cut by 0 bases and J by 4 bases, with 9 bases left in between. For the CDR3, the DNA is TGTGCCAGCAGCTTAGCGTCAGGGATCTATGGCTACACCTTC. Its translation is CASSLASGIYGYTF. The entire variable domain, with the rest obtained from reference TRBV7-2 and TRBJ1-2, is as follows: GAGVSQSPSNKVTEKGKDVELRCDPISGHTALYWYRQSLGQGLEFLIYFQGNSAPDKSGLPSDRFSAERTGGSVSTLTIQRTQQEDSAVYLCASSLASGIYGYTFGSGTRLTVV.

The chain uses TRBV27 and TRBJ2-1, with D perhaps matching TRBD2 (5 bases). Deletions cut 5 bases from V and 9 bases from J, with 11 bases between. This CDR3 is 12 amino acids long. Germline V CDR1 and CDR2: MNHEY, SMNVEV (reference sequence). CDR3 in DNA: TGTGCCAGCAGTCGCCCAGAGGGTGAGCAGTTCTTC. This translates into CASSRPEGEQFF.

This clone was observed a single time. The CDR3 bases are TGTGCCAGCAGTCTCGGACTAGCGGGAGGAGACAATGAGCAGTTCTTC. Translating gives CASSLGLAGGDNEQFF. This chain connects TRBV6-6 to TRBJ2-1, with TRBD2 identical over 14 bases. This CDR3 contains 16 residues. The germline CDR1 and CDR2 sequences are MNHNY and SVGAGI (reference sequence). V gave up 5 bases and J gave up 5 bases; unmatched junction bases: 5.

The chain uses TRBV7-2 and TRBJ2-4, with 7 bases identical to TRBD1. This CDR3 has 13 residues. Per germline, CDR1 SGHTA and CDR2 FQGNSA. Unmatched junction bases numbered 7, after V lost 1 base and J lost 13 bases. The DNA for the CDR3 is TGTGCCAGCAGCTTAGAACTGTACAGGGGCCAGTACTTC. Its protein is CASSLELYRGQYF.

The chain couples TRBV5-1 to TRBJ2-7; 7 positions agree with TRBD1. Losses at the gene ends were 0 bases for V and 0 bases for J; bases not matched to a gene: 6. From germline, CDR1 is SGHRS and CDR2 YFSETQ. There are 16 residues in the CDR3. The CDR3 region is CASSLEGTVFSYEQYF. The CDR3 nucleotides read TGCGCCAGCAGCTTGGAGGGGACAGTGTTCTCCTACGAGCAGTACTTC.

The chain joins TRBV7-6 to TRBJ2-1, with D unclear. CDR1 is SGHVS, CDR2 FNYEAQ, per germline. CDR3 length: 11 amino acids. V dropped 5 bases and J dropped 8 bases, with 7 bases sitting between them. In nucleotides, the CDR3 is TGTGCCAGCAGCCACCGGGATGAGCAGTTCTTC. This codes for CASSHRDEQFF.

CDR3 in amino acids: CASYTLGNEQFF. CDR3 bases: TGTGCCAGCTACACCTTAGGGAATGAGCAGTTCTTC. The chain joins TRBV28 to TRBJ2-1; D ambiguous. This CDR3 contains 12 residues. From germline, CDR1 is MDHEN and CDR2 SYDVKM. V lost 8 bases and J 7 bases, leaving 12 bases between the germline ends. Based on the CDR3 plus reference TRBV28 and TRBJ2-1, the full variable domain is DVKVTQSSRYLVKRTGEKVFLECVQDMDHENMFWYRQDPGLGLRLIYFSYDVKMKEKGDIPEGYSVSREKKERFSLILESASTNQTSMYLCASYTLGNEQFFGPGTRLTVL.

On this clone itself: The junction shows a germline mismatch at one end, possibly a read error. The rearrangement uses TRBV7-9 and TRBJ2-7; D ambiguous. CDR3 length: 14 amino acids. Germline V CDR1 and CDR2: SEHNR, FQNEAQ (reference sequence). The CDR3 DNA sequence: TGTGCCAGCAGCTTAGTATCTCTCTCCGACGAGCAGTACTTC. The encoded protein is CASSLVSLSDEQYF.

In DNA form, the CDR3 reads TGTGCCAGCAGTGAATTTAAAAACACCATATATTTT. Translation: CASSEFKNTIYF. This chain joins TRBV25-1 and TRBJ1-3, with no clear D. The V and J ends lost 1 base and 6 bases respectively, with 4 bases between them. The CDR3 loop spans 12 amino acids. CDR1 is MGHDK, CDR2 SYGVNS, per germline.

V and J are TRBV27 and TRBJ1-1, with 9 bases aligning to TRBD1. This CDR3 region has 19 residues. J was trimmed by 3 bases and V by 7 bases; bases with no gene match: 21. Germline V gene sequence: CDR1 MNHEY, CDR2 SMNVEV (reference sequence). CDR3 coding DNA: TGTGCCAGCACTATAAATGGACAGGGGCGATGGTATAAGGACACTGAAGCTTTCTTT. This translates into CASTINGQGRWYKDTEAFF.

The J gene is TRBJ2-5, the V gene TRBV15, with TRBD1 matching over 8 bases. The CDR3 has 14 amino acids. The V segment lost 5 bases and the J segment 7 bases; nucleotides outside the gene matches: 9. Germline V lookup: CDR1 LNHNV, CDR2 YYDKDF (reference sequence). The CDR3 DNA sequence: TGTGCCACCAGCTTAGACAGGGGTACAGGGACCCAGTACTTC. Protein product: CATSLDRGTGTQYF.

This rearrangement joins TRBV10-3 to TRBJ2-7; 7 positions match TRBD1. The germline V gene has CDR1 ENHRY and CDR2 SYGVKD. The ends lost 6 bases at V and 3 bases at J; junction bases unmatched: 2. The length of the CDR3 is 12 residues. As DNA, the CDR3 is TGTGCCATCAGGCGGACAGGCTACGAGCAGTACTTC. Protein product: CAIRRTGYEQYF.

V usage is TRBV18 and J usage is TRBJ2-1; possibly TRBD1 for D (6 bases). The length of the CDR3 is 13 residues. V shed 3 bases and J shed 8 bases, with 11 bases lying between them. Germline V gene lookup returns CDR1 KGHSH and CDR2 LQKENI. The DNA for the CDR3 is TGTGCCAGCTCACCTACCTACAGGGATGAGCAGTTCTTC. Translation: CASSPTYRDEQFF.

J is TRBJ2-4 and V is TRBV2, with TRBD2 as a possible D gene (5 bases). Germline V gives CDR1 SNHLY, CDR2 FYNNEI. CDR3 size: 17 residues. V shed 7 bases and J shed 0 bases, with 19 bases lying between them. The CDR3 sequence: CASKEAGDTLAKNIQYF. CDR3 DNA sequence: TGTGCCAGCAAGGAGGCAGGAGATACTCTAGCCAAAAACATTCAGTACTTC.

V gene TRBV19 combines with J gene TRBJ1-5; D gene uncertain. This CDR3 region has 12 residues. CDR1 and CDR2 (germline): LNHDA, SQIVND (reference sequence). V lost 5 bases and J lost 4, with 6 bases in between. CDR3 DNA: TGTGCCAGTAGTTTACCAAATCAGCCCCAGCATTTT. Amino acids: CASSLPNQPQHF.

This chain connects TRBV6-5 to TRBJ1-4; 7 positions match TRBD1. The CDR3 has 14 residues. Germline trimming cut 6 bases from V and 8 bases from J; bases unmatched to any gene: 9. CDR1 and CDR2 (germline): MNHEY, SVGAGI. The CDR3 DNA reads TGTGCCAGCAGCCGGGACAGCCCTTGGGAAAAACTGTTTTTT. Protein product: CASSRDSPWEKLFF.

The rearrangement links TRBV4-1 to TRBJ1-4; tentative D call: TRBD1 (6 bases). Germline assignment: CDR1 MGHRA and CDR2 YSYEKL. The V end was cut by 1 base, the J end by 8 bases, with 17 bases between. This CDR3 region has 16 residues. The CDR3 nucleotides read TGCGCCAGCAGCCAAGGCCTGACAGGAGAGTACGAAAAACTGTTTTTT. Its protein product is CASSQGLTGEYEKLFF.

The genes are TRBV7-2 and TRBJ1-2; D perhaps matches TRBD1 (5 bases). CDR1 SGHTA and CDR2 FQGNSA come from the germline V gene. CDR3 size: 14 residues. Trimming shortened V by 4 bases and J by 3 bases, and 12 bases separated the two germline ends. The CDR3 loop is CASSSRVGDYGYTF. DNA of the CDR3: TGTGCCAGCAGCTCCAGGGTTGGGGACTATGGCTACACCTTC.

The CDR3, as DNA: TGTGCCAGCAGCTTATATGTAAGGGAGCATCAGCCCCAGCATTTT. Residues: CASSLYVREHQPQHF. The genes are TRBV7-8 and TRBJ1-5, with D hard to call. Germline-derived CDR1 and CDR2 are SGHVS and FQNEAQ. The CDR3 has 15 amino acids. Trimming took off 2 bases at V and 5 bases at J, with 13 bases between the two ends.

The chain's CDR3 is CAWRKNRDTYRNTDTQYF. The DNA of the CDR3 is TGTGCCTGGAGAAAGAACCGGGACACCTATCGAAACACAGATACGCAGTATTTT. The V gene is TRBV30, the J gene TRBJ2-3, with D maybe TRBD1 (6 bases). This CDR3 is 18 amino acids long. V lost 3 bases and J 2 bases, leaving 24 bases between the germline ends. Germline CDR1 is GTSNPN and CDR2 is SVGIG (reference sequence).

This sequence joins TRBV9 and TRBJ2-6; 9 nucleotides agree with TRBD1. V lost 0 bases to trimming and J lost 4 bases; unmatched junction nucleotides: 14. The CDR3 spans 20 residues. In germline, CDR1 is SGDLS, CDR2 YYNGEE. The CDR3 DNA sequence: TGTGCCAGCAGCGTAGCTTGGGACAGGGCCTTTTCCACGGGGGCCAACGTCCTGACTTTC. Encoded protein: CASSVAWDRAFSTGANVLTF.